The rows below give T cell receptor beta chains drawn from one sample of a study of naive and memory T cell subsets. MiXCR, applied by TCRdb to the UMI-ligation and nested PCR reads, yields one record per CDR3 protein. The table has about 150,000 distinct CDR3 sequences, roughly 20% seen once. The sequencing sample was made of naive CD4+ T cells from blood. The receptor source for this set is a human donor in good health. Each CDR3 is given without its conserved first and last residue. The order of the fields is V gene, J gene, CDR3 protein.

V: TRBV29-1
J: TRBJ2-5
CDR3: SVVKALETQY

V: TRBV5-4
J: TRBJ2-1
CDR3: ASSSGRGNEQF

V: TRBV6-5
J: TRBJ1-2
CDR3: ASSSGYTART

V: TRBV3-1
J: TRBJ2-3
CDR3: ASSQVENTQY

V: TRBV12-3/TRBV12-4
J: TRBJ1-2
CDR3: ASTQGNGYT

V: TRBV6-1
J: TRBJ1-4
CDR3: ASTREVNEKLF

V: TRBV28
J: TRBJ1-5
CDR3: ASSSQNQPQH

V: TRBV20-1
J: TRBJ1-6
CDR3: SARDLSQGRSPLH

V: TRBV4-1
J: TRBJ2-3
CDR3: ASSQDELGAGTDTQY

V: TRBV28
J: TRBJ2-7
CDR3: ASSTGAPSEQY

V: TRBV6-1
J: TRBJ2-1
CDR3: ASSRQGYNEQF

V: TRBV28
J: TRBJ2-7
CDR3: ASSLTVQGFQNRKSYEQY

V: TRBV12-3/TRBV12-4
J: TRBJ2-4
CDR3: ASSLREAKNIQY

V: TRBV28
J: TRBJ2-1
CDR3: ASSLGGGAYNEQF

V: TRBV13
J: TRBJ2-7
CDR3: ASSLGYYEQY

V: TRBV5-1
J: TRBJ1-5
CDR3: ASSLDGQNNQPQH

V: TRBV20-1
J: TRBJ2-1
CDR3: SATGLADYNEQF

V: TRBV20-1
J: TRBJ2-1
CDR3: SAPTSGRLYNEQF

V: TRBV30
J: TRBJ2-7
CDR3: AWSVVGRERSYEQY

V: TRBV7-8
J: TRBJ2-6
CDR3: ASSVTGLSGANVLT

V: TRBV6-1
J: TRBJ2-1
CDR3: ASIRAFSGSSYNEQF

V: TRBV6-1
J: TRBJ2-7
CDR3: ASDSVKPAYEQY

V: TRBV28
J: TRBJ2-7
CDR3: ASSTRWGRVYEQY

V: TRBV29-1
J: TRBJ1-1
CDR3: SVGGQDVGAF

V: TRBV12-3/TRBV12-4
J: TRBJ1-1
CDR3: ASSPVTGMNTEAF

V: TRBV6-2/TRBV6-3
J: TRBJ2-3
CDR3: ASSRTRDRSTDTQY

V: TRBV10-3
J: TRBJ2-5
CDR3: AISEAAGQETQY

V: TRBV7-6
J: TRBJ1-1
CDR3: ASSQDGRRWTEAF

V: TRBV6-2/TRBV6-3
J: TRBJ2-7
CDR3: ASGPTGGFYEQY

V: TRBV28
J: TRBJ1-1
CDR3: ASSQTGYPMNTEAF

V: TRBV20-1
J: TRBJ1-3
CDR3: SARDGARGNSGNTIY

V: TRBV5-1
J: TRBJ2-1
CDR3: ASSPPFLDPLSYNEQF

V: TRBV15
J: TRBJ2-6
CDR3: ATSSFRGRGSGANVLT

V: TRBV20-1
J: TRBJ2-5
CDR3: SARDLVSGSVETQY

V: TRBV20-1
J: TRBJ1-1
CDR3: SARFYTEAF

V: TRBV6-5
J: TRBJ2-7
CDR3: ASTPSSLLYEQY

V: TRBV14
J: TRBJ2-3
CDR3: ASSQVMGRSSDTQY

V: TRBV20-1
J: TRBJ2-1
CDR3: SALILAGHYNEQF

V: TRBV6-2/TRBV6-3
J: TRBJ1-5
CDR3: ASVSQGRNQPQH

V: TRBV11-2
J: TRBJ2-5
CDR3: ASSYPGLERTQY

V: TRBV7-2
J: TRBJ2-7
CDR3: ASSLVPGRYEQY

V: TRBV28
J: TRBJ2-7
CDR3: ATRPRTSGQY

V: TRBV5-4
J: TRBJ2-1
CDR3: ASSIDPGSGNEQF

V: TRBV29-1
J: TRBJ2-7
CDR3: SAWGQSYEQY

V: TRBV2
J: TRBJ2-1
CDR3: ASSLPHSSSEQL

V: TRBV28
J: TRBJ1-1
CDR3: ASSLYVSAREAF

V: TRBV5-1
J: TRBJ2-3
CDR3: ASSLVPSTDTQY

V: TRBV29-1
J: TRBJ2-5
CDR3: SVKPDLGETQY